These 19 T cell receptor beta chains share one sample of origin, sequenced in a study of cytomegalovirus exposure and HLA in healthy donors. Researchers ran the PCR with 60 Vbeta and 13 Jbeta primers. TCRdb keeps only in-frame clones here, not all; method: immunoSEQ multiplex PCR. The table shows 180,000 or so clones, with over 65% occurring only once. Input material: PBMCs. These receptors originate from a woman aged 55-70 years in good health and CMV-seropositive.

The V and J genes are TRBV4-2 and TRBJ1-1; 8 positions agree with TRBD1. Germline lookup yields CDR1 LGHNA and CDR2 YNFKEQ. V lost 5 bases and J lost 7; bases outside the gene matches: 3. CDR3 size: 12 residues. In nucleotides, the CDR3 is TGTGCCAGCAGCACCGGGACAGGTGAAGCTTTCTTT. Its protein product is CASSTGTGEAFF.

The chain combines TRBV5-1 with TRBJ2-5, with 8 bases matching TRBD2. Germline V CDR1 and CDR2: SGHRS, YFSETQ. The CDR3 has 17 amino acids. The V and J ends lost 4 bases and 2 bases, in that order; junction bases with no gene match: 13. The CDR3 spells CASSPLLSAGGQETQYF. In nucleotides, the CDR3 is TGCGCCAGCAGCCCACTCCTTTCCGCGGGGGGTCAAGAGACCCAGTACTTC.

With respect to this clone: The junction does not match germline at one end; this may be a read error. The genes are TRBV7-7 and TRBJ2-5; 7 bases are shared with TRBD2. Per the germline V gene, CDR1 is SSHAT and CDR2 is FNYEAQ (reference sequence). This CDR3 has 16 amino acids. CDR3 nucleotide sequence: TGTGCTAGCAGCTTCCGCGGAGGGAGGGGTCAAGAGACCCAGTACTTC. This encodes CASSFRGGRGQETQYF.

This clone has a single count. The chain has TRBV19 and TRBJ1-5; tentatively, D is TRBD1 (5 bases). The V gene lost 6 bases and the J gene lost 3 bases, with 15 bases spanning the gap. CDR3 length: 15 amino acids. Looked up from germline, CDR1 is LNHDA and CDR2 is SQIVND (reference sequence). The DNA for the CDR3 is TGTGCCAGTAGGGTAATTGGGGCAGCCAATCAGCCCCAGCATTTT. Its translation: CASRVIGAANQPQHF.

V gene TRBV27 combines with J gene TRBJ2-3; no definite D call. The germline CDR1 and CDR2 sequences are MNHEY and SMNVEV (reference sequence). V dropped 2 bases and J dropped 2 bases, with 8 bases sitting between them. This CDR3 region has 14 residues. The CDR3 protein is CASSLVYSTDTQYF. The CDR3 region has the DNA TGTGCCAGCAGTTTAGTCTACTCCACAGATACGCAGTATTTT.

The rearrangement joins TRBV5-8 to TRBJ1-5; TRBD1 matches at 9 bases. V shed 3 bases, J shed 8 bases, and the junction held 6 bases outside the gene matches. CDR1 SGHTS and CDR2 YDEGEE come from the germline V gene. The CDR3 loop spans 14 amino acids. CDR3 amino acids: CASSSGQGYEPQHF. CDR3 nucleotide sequence: TGTGCCAGCAGCTCAGGACAGGGGTACGAGCCCCAGCATTTT.

The chain uses TRBV28 and TRBJ1-4, with D possibly matching TRBD1 (6 bases). Deletions cut 6 bases from V and 5 bases from J, with 10 bases between. The CDR3 extends over 13 amino acids. Germline V gives CDR1 MDHEN, CDR2 SYDVKM. The CDR3 reads CASRGAWNEKLFF. The CDR3 nucleotides are TGTGCCAGCAGGGGGGCGTGGAATGAAAAACTGTTTTTT.

This chain uses TRBV30 with TRBJ1-4, with D possibly being TRBD1 (5 bases). The CDR3 loop spans 14 amino acids. V was pared by 0 bases and J by 4 bases, with 9 bases between. Germline CDR1 and CDR2: GTSNPN and SVGIG (reference sequence). The CDR3 DNA reads as TGTGCCTGGAGTGTAAGGGGCTATAATGAAAAACTGTTTTTT. It is translated as CAWSVRGYNEKLFF.

The genes are TRBV6-1 and TRBJ1-4, with D perhaps TRBD1 (6 bases). Germline V gene lookup returns CDR1 MNHNS and CDR2 SASEGT. The CDR3 length is 15 residues. Trimming took off 6 bases at V and 7 bases at J, with 18 bases between the two ends. The CDR3 reads CASRANTGLGEKLFF. In DNA, the CDR3 is TGTGCCAGCAGAGCGAATACAGGGCTTGGTGAAAAACTGTTTTTT.

Details on this clone: Germline and junction disagree at one end, which may indicate a read error. Other nucleotide sequences from this sample produce the same CDR3. J is TRBJ1-2 and V is TRBV6-4; 7 bases map to TRBD1. Germline lookup yields CDR1 MRHNA and CDR2 SNTAGT. This CDR3 is built from 15 residues. The chain's CDR3 is CASSLWTGRDYGYTF. The CDR3 DNA follows: TGCGCCAGCAGCCTCTGGACAGGAAGGGACTATGGCTACACCTTC.

This chain links TRBV5-1 with TRBJ2-1; possible D gene TRBD2, 6 bases. The CDR3 is made up of 16 amino acids. Germline values: CDR1 SGHRS, CDR2 YFSETQ. The V end was cut by 3 bases, the J end by 0 bases, with 13 bases between. The CDR3 DNA follows: TGCGCCAGCAGCTCAGGACTAACTAGCTCCTACAATGAGCAGTTCTTC. It yields the protein CASSSGLTSSYNEQFF.

The chain has TRBV19 and TRBJ1-6, with D perhaps matching TRBD1 (5 bases). Germline-derived CDR1 and CDR2 are LNHDA and SQIVND (reference sequence). V shed 6 bases and J shed 0 bases, with 12 bases lying between them. The CDR3 length is 16 residues. Here the CDR3 reads CASSTRGISYNSPLHF. CDR3 DNA sequence: TGTGCCAGTAGCACTCGGGGGATCTCCTATAATTCACCCCTCCACTTT.

The chain is built from TRBV30 and TRBJ1-1, with TRBD1 matching over 8 bases. The germline V gene encodes CDR1 GTSNPN and CDR2 SVGIG (reference sequence). After removal of 2 bases from V and 4 bases from J, the junction contained 9 bases not matched to a gene. This CDR3 has 15 residues. Here the CDR3 reads CAWSSPSTGGTEAFF. The CDR3 DNA reads TGTGCCTGGAGTTCACCCAGTACAGGGGGCACTGAAGCTTTCTTT.

The genes are TRBV5-6 and TRBJ1-1; D remains unclear. The ends were cut back, 4 bases at V and 2 bases at J, with 9 bases in the middle. Germline CDR1 reads SGHDT; CDR2 reads YYEEEE. CDR3 length equals 13 residues. The DNA of the CDR3 is TGTGCCAGCAGCGAGGGCTTTAACACTGAAGCTTTCTTT. Translated: CASSEGFNTEAFF.

V and J are TRBV14 and TRBJ1-2; 8 nucleotides agree with TRBD1. Per the germline V gene, CDR1 is SGHDN and CDR2 is FVKESK. The junction had 5 bases not matched to a gene; V was cut back by 0 bases and J by 2 bases. This CDR3 has 16 residues. This CDR3 reads CASSQESPGGNYGYTF. In DNA form, the CDR3 reads TGTGCCAGCAGCCAAGAGAGTCCAGGGGGCAACTATGGCTACACCTTC.

This clone was seen only a few times. V gene TRBV19 combines with J gene TRBJ1-4; 10 bases are a match to TRBD1. The CDR3 is made up of 16 amino acids. Germline V gene data show CDR1 as LNHDA and CDR2 as SQIVND (reference sequence). The V and J ends lost 6 bases and 8 bases, in that order; junction bases with no gene match: 12. The CDR3 nucleotides are TGTGCCAGTAGGACGACCGTGGGACAGGGGTACGAAAAACTGTTTTTT. This gives the protein CASRTTVGQGYEKLFF.

The chain has TRBV5-1 and TRBJ1-1; 7 positions agree with TRBD1. This CDR3 has 13 residues. CDR1 SGHRS and CDR2 YFSETQ come from the germline V gene. V shed 8 bases and J 2 bases; nucleotides not matched to a gene: 6. The CDR3 sequence: CARTGQQNTEAFF. The DNA of the CDR3 is TGCGCCAGGACGGGACAGCAAAACACTGAAGCTTTCTTT. The full variable domain, its missing parts supplied by reference TRBV5-1 and TRBJ1-1, is KAGVTQTPRYLIKTRGQQVTLSCSPISGHRSVSWYQQTPGQGLQFLFEYFSETQRNKGNFPGRFSGRQFSNSRSEMNVSTLELGDSALYLCARTGQQNTEAFFGQGTRLTVV.

The chain links TRBV7-3 to TRBJ2-3; TRBD2 agrees at 12 bases. Germline V gene data show CDR1 as SGHTA and CDR2 as FQGTGA. CDR3 size: 17 residues. The junction had 12 bases not matched to a gene; V was cut back by 5 bases and J by 6 bases. The CDR3 region has the DNA TGTGCCAGCAGCGGGACTAGCGGGCGTACATTCGCGGATACGCAGTATTTT. It is translated as CASSGTSGRTFADTQYF.

The chain is built from TRBV19 and TRBJ1-1, with D possibly being TRBD1 (6 bases). V was trimmed by 7 bases and J by 4 bases, leaving 13 bases between them. Germline values: CDR1 LNHDA, CDR2 SQIVND (reference sequence). The length of the CDR3 is 13 residues. CDR3 in DNA: TGTGCCAGTAATCCGGCCAGGGGCACTGAAGCTTTCTTT. Protein sequence: CASNPARGTEAFF.